The 6 T cell receptor beta chains below all came from one sample that was sequenced in a study of CD8+ T cells in alopecia areata. It was cDNA, reverse transcribed from extracted RNA, that served as the sequencing template. Sequencing used immunoSEQ multiplex PCR; TCRdb keeps in-frame clones, though not all of them. The top ten clones hold under 5.5% of a sample with 150,000 or so clones, 50% to 60% of them seen once. Sequenced: CD4+ T cells sorted from blood. These receptors were obtained from a human donor in good health.

The chain carries TRBV15 and TRBJ1-5, with a possible D match to TRBD1 (5 bases). Trimming took 1 base from V and 7 from J, leaving 11 bases between them. The CDR3 runs to 14 residues. Germline CDR1 and CDR2: LNHNV and YYDKDF (reference sequence). The CDR3 sequence: CATSRGRDWQPQHF. In DNA, the CDR3 is TGTGCCACCAGCAGAGGCCGGGACTGGCAGCCCCAGCATTTT.

This clone appeared once. J is TRBJ1-2 and V is TRBV12-5; the match to TRBD1 covers 8 bases. The CDR3 loop spans 13 amino acids. The ends lost 5 bases at V and 8 bases at J; junction bases unmatched: 7. Germline CDR1 and CDR2: LGHNT and FRNRAP. The CDR3 DNA follows: TGTGCTAGTGGTGCGCCAGGGGGCTTGGGCTACACCTTC. It yields the protein CASGAPGGLGYTF.

This clone has a handful of counts. CDR3 nucleotide sequence: TGCAGCGGAGGTTGGAGCAGGAACCCCTACGAGCAGTACTTC. Residues: CSGGWSRNPYEQYF. V and J are TRBV29-1 and TRBJ2-7; no definite D call. The CDR3 is 14 amino acids. V lost 7 bases to trimming and J lost 2 bases, with 18 bases between them. CDR1 and CDR2 (germline): SQVTM, ANQGSEA.

The rearrangement joins TRBV6-1 to TRBJ2-3; D possibly matches TRBD1 or TRBD2 (5 bases each). Looked up from germline, CDR1 is MNHNS and CDR2 is SASEGT. Between the trimmed V and J ends, which lost 10 bases and 2 bases, there was a span of 10 bases. The CDR3 contains 12 residues. The CDR3 is CATRGDTDTQYF. The CDR3 DNA reads TGTGCCACCCGGGGCGACACAGATACGCAGTATTTT.

This clone was recorded a few times. The chain has TRBV7-9 and TRBJ1-4; D gene unclear. Germline CDR1 reads SEHNR; CDR2 reads FQNEAQ (reference sequence). This CDR3 has 14 residues. Trimming took off 5 bases at V and 0 bases at J, with 7 bases between the two ends. The CDR3 nucleotides are TGTGCCAGCAGCCTGATTGCAACTAATGAAAAACTGTTTTTT. Translated, it gives CASSLIATNEKLFF.

J is TRBJ2-1 and V is TRBV7-9, with D tentatively TRBD2 (6 bases). The ends were cut back, 5 bases at V and 7 bases at J, with 21 bases in the middle. Looked up from germline, CDR1 is SEHNR and CDR2 is FQNEAQ (reference sequence). CDR3 size: 16 residues. CDR3: CASSGAGAGGANEQFF. The CDR3 DNA follows: TGTGCCAGCAGCGGTGCCGGGGCAGGAGGGGCGAATGAGCAGTTCTTC. Together with reference TRBV7-9 and TRBJ2-1, the CDR3 gives the full variable domain: DTGVSQNPRHKITKRGQNVTFRCDPISEHNRLYWYRQTLGQGPEFLTYFQNEAQLEKSRLLSDRFSAERPKGSFSTLEIQRTEQGDSAMYLCASSGAGAGGANEQFFGPGTRLTVL.